This paragraph reports one TCR beta chain. A few counts support this clonotype. Its antigen target is currently unknown. No much larger clone is present one base from it, and per-base qualities are unavailable. The TCR beta CDR3 regions were amplified from the RNA transcripts. The TCR CDR3 was subjected to a first round of RT-PCR using the HTBI primer set and the Qiagen OneStep RT-PCR kit. Libraries were constructed in a second round of multiplex PCR, after which size selection and purification were carried out. Sequencing of the libraries was done on an Illumina HiSeq2000 using paired-end 100 bp reads. Per the authors' processing: SOAPnuke was used to process the raw data, throwing out any read that contained adapters or uncalled bases, had a mean Phred below 15, or lacked an exact constant-primer or identifier match. High-quality paired reads were merged using COPE v1.2.5, and each unique nucleotide sequence was defined as a clonotype. MiTCR v1.1 was used to align clonotypes to the IMGT TRBV, TRBD and TRBJ reference segments. Only V-J combinations with frequency above 0.0001, covering about 99% of repertoires, were analysed. The TCS score was defined as F50 (clonal expansion) divided by E x V (chaos), with BLOSUM62-based TCRdist calculated between CDR3 peptides within each V-J. Welch's t-statistics and random forest reduced 500 to 650 V-J features to around 14, which were used in a naive Bayes classifier (R e1071). The similarity between thyroid and blood repertoires was quantified using the Morisita-Horn index. TCRdb cleaned the public reads at Q25 with fastp, built clones with MiXCR and kept in-frame beta chains. A single entry per CDR3 protein holds the most common genes and DNA from its merged rows. The V and J calls were not made by the authors but by TCRdb's processing. The sample data list roughly 840,000 distinct CDR3 sequences, and over 35% of these were observed just once. The top ten clonotypes cover 8.9% of the sample.

This entry comes from a study of T cells in Graves' hyperthyroidism and ophthalmopathy (dated by TCRdb to between 2018 and 2021). In the study overall: Peripheral blood samples were taken at initial diagnosis, before any treatment was given. TCR V-J signatures able to tell the groups apart were searched for in a discovery cohort of 95 or so patients, of whom roughly 42 had Graves' ophthalmopathy and about 60 had stable Graves' hyperthyroidism. An independent validation cohort of 18 to 20 hyperthyroidism patients and 17 patients who later progressed to ophthalmopathy tested prospective prediction of ophthalmopathy. The 100 or so discovery patients were randomly split 7:3 into training and test sets. The study also compared thyroid tissue and blood T-cell repertoires from more than 5 Graves' hyperthyroidism patients. Following sampling, methimazole starting at 30 mg daily was given to hyperthyroidism patients, and high-dose intravenous methylprednisolone was given to ophthalmopathy patients. The paper reports TCR Vbeta CDR3 sequencing of approximately 140 peripheral blood samples: over 40 ophthalmopathy, 70 to 85 hyperthyroidism and around 17 progressor patients.

Reading the germline V gene (reference sequence) gives CDR1 DFQATT and CDR2 SNEGSKA. The CDR3 covers 15 residues, taking in both the cysteine and the phenylalanine. This entry keeps only the CDR3 DNA: 45 bases, framed from base 1. V is cut back by 6 bases and J by 1 base, with 12 bases in the junction unmatched. Summary of the overall study and its limitations: Blood samples also contained most of the expanded thyroid clonotypes (frequency above 0.001), which suggests that blood repertoires may reflect thyroid immune responses. In validation, the model predicted progression to ophthalmopathy a median of about 6 months before onset, with about 70% sensitivity and about 75% specificity. A 13 V-J signature model separated ophthalmopathy from stable hyperthyroidism, with approximately 87% sensitivity and 81.08% specificity in cross-validation and 80%/75% in testing. No statistical method was used to fix the sample size in advance, and group allocation was not hidden from the investigators.

A patient counted as having stable Graves' hyperthyroidism if no progression to ophthalmopathy occurred over 18 months of follow-up. Hyperthyroidism patients were newly diagnosed, with disease duration under 2 months, and aged 18 to 65 years. Patients with uncontrolled infections, other autoimmune diseases, pregnancy or lactation were excluded. Clinical symptoms, serum thyroxine and TRAb, thyroid ultrasound, and orbital computed tomography formed the basis for the diagnoses. PBMCs were isolated from about 9.2 ml of fresh peripheral blood by Ficoll-Paque density gradient centrifugation. Trizol reagent was used to extract total RNA, and RNA quality was then checked on an Agilent 2100 Bioanalyzer.

The sequence came from a man aged 18 to 29 with Graves' hyperthyroidism. The sequenced sample consisted of blood. The chain couples TRBV20-1 to TRBJ2-7; 7 bases in between match TRBD1. The DNA sequence is TGCAGTGCGAGTGGCGGACAGGTTCGTTCCTACGAGCAGTACTTC. The encoded protein is CSASGGQVRSYEQYF.